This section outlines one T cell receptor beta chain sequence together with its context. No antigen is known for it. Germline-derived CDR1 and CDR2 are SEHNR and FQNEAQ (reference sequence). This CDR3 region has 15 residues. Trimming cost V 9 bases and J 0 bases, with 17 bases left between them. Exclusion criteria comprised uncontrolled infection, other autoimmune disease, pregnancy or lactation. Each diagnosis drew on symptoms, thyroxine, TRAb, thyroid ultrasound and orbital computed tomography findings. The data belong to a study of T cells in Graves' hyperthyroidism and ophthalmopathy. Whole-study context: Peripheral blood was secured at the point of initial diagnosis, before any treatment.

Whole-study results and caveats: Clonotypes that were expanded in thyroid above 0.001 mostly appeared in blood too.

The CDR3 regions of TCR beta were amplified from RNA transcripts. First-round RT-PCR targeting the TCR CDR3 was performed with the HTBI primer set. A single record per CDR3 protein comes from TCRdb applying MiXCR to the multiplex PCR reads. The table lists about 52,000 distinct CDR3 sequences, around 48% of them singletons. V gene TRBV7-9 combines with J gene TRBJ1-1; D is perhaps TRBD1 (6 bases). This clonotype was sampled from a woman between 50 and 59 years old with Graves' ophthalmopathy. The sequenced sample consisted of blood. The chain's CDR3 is CASLVTGQLNTEAFF. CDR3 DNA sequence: TGTGCCAGTTTAGTTACAGGGCAGTTGAACACTGAAGCTTTCTTT. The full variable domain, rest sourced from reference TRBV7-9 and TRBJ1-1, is DTGVSQNPRHKITKRGQNVTFRCDPISEHNRLYWYRQTLGQGPEFLTYFQNEAQLEKSRLLSDRFSAERPKGSFSTLEIQRTEQGDSAMYLCASLVTGQLNTEAFFGQGTRLTVV.